The clone carrying this T cell receptor beta chain was seen a few times. Its antigen is not known. The data derive from a study of T-cell reconstitution after alpha-beta-depleted transplantation in children. Study observations and caveats: The authors attributed T-cell counts and diversity one year after transplant mostly to newly produced T cells. Recipient T cells and thymic progenitors that survived gave rise to the high TCRbeta diversity observed at day 60 in some patients. Reportedly, roughly two months post-transplant, alpha-beta T cells arose from several hundred expanded graft clones.

This CDR3 is 17 amino acids long. Germline CDR1 is MDHEN and CDR2 is SYDVKM. V was clipped by 8 bases and J by 2 bases, with 22 bases between them. Preparation of the TCRbeta library was carried out with unique molecular identifiers. TCRdb fed the PCR reads into MiXCR, producing one record per CDR3 protein. The sample gives almost 600,000 distinct CDR3 sequences, about a quarter of which show up once; under 45% is in the top ten. V usage is TRBV28 and J usage is TRBJ1-5; D remains unclear. Source: PBMCs, taken before TCRalphabeta/CD19-depleted stem cell transplant. This clonotype was sampled from a boy in the first two years of life with Wiskott-Aldrich syndrome, due to receive a stem cell transplant. The CDR3 loop reads CASSIARVGVGNQPQHF. The DNA for the CDR3 is TGTGCCAGCTCTATAGCTAGGGTGGGTGTCGGCAATCAGCCCCAGCATTTT.